The 18 T cell receptor beta chains listed next were all sequenced from one sample in a study of monozygotic twins with cystic fibrosis. The data were produced by immunoSEQ multiplex PCR, yet TCRdb's version contains in-frame clones alone and is incomplete. Of about 35,000 clones detected, approximately 67% appear once; the ten largest clones hold approximately 0.8%. Sample: blood. These receptor sequences come from a girl aged 10 to 17 with cystic fibrosis.

The CDR3 spells CASSQGRRSTDTQYF. In DNA form, the CDR3 reads TGTGCCAGCAGCCAGGGACGCCGGAGCACAGATACGCAGTATTTT. V and J are TRBV7-8 and TRBJ2-3, with D perhaps matching TRBD1 or TRBD2 (5 bases each). This CDR3 contains 15 residues. The V and J ends lost 5 bases and 0 bases respectively, with 12 bases between them. Germline CDR1 reads SGHVS; CDR2 reads FQNEAQ.

The chain combines TRBV9 with TRBJ2-1, with TRBD2 identical over 10 bases. CDR1 SGDLS and CDR2 YYNGEE come from the germline V gene. The V and J ends lost 5 bases and 7 bases, in that order; junction bases with no gene match: 18. The CDR3 has 18 amino acids. As DNA, the CDR3 is TGTGCCAGCAGTGCTAGCGGGAGTATCCCCGGGGGTAGGAATGAGCAGTTCTTC. This encodes CASSASGSIPGGRNEQFF.

This clone has only one observation. The chain links TRBV5-6 to TRBJ2-3; the match to TRBD2 covers 7 bases. The CDR3 has 14 amino acids. V gave up 4 bases and J gave up 3 bases; unmatched junction bases: 5. Per the germline V gene, CDR1 is SGHDT and CDR2 is YYEEEE. The DNA of the CDR3 is TGTGCCAGCAGCAGGGGAGCGGGAACAGATACGCAGTATTTT. Translation: CASSRGAGTDTQYF.

The J gene is TRBJ2-4, the V gene TRBV7-2; D perhaps matches TRBD1 (6 bases). Germline V gene lookup returns CDR1 SGHTA and CDR2 FQGNSA. There are 15 residues in the CDR3. V lost 1 base, J lost 0 bases, and 7 bases lay in between. The CDR3 DNA reads TGTGCCAGCAGCTTAGGGGGGCTAGCCAAAAACATTCAGTACTTC. Amino acid sequence: CASSLGGLAKNIQYF.

A few counts support this clone. The chain links TRBV5-4 to TRBJ2-1, with 8 bases identical to TRBD2. The V gene end was trimmed by 1 base and the J gene end by 10 bases; junction bases not matched to a gene: 10. From germline, CDR1 is SGHNT and CDR2 YYREEE (reference sequence). CDR3 size: 15 residues. CDR3 DNA: TGTGCCAGCAGCTTGACGGGAGGGCCTGGTCCCGAGCAGTTCTTC. Amino acid sequence: CASSLTGGPGPEQFF.

The chain joins TRBV5-5 to TRBJ2-7; D uncertain. Germline V lookup: CDR1 SGHKS, CDR2 YYEKEE (reference sequence). V shed 4 bases and J shed 0 bases, with 14 bases lying between them. The CDR3 covers 15 residues. CDR3 sequence (DNA): TGTGCCAGCAGCCCCGAGACATTTAGCTCCTACGAGCAGTACTTC. It codes for CASSPETFSSYEQYF.

This sequence joins TRBV7-9 and TRBJ1-3; no clear D gene. Germline CDR1 SEHNR, CDR2 FQNEAQ (reference sequence). The CDR3 runs 16 residues. V shed 1 base and J shed 11 bases, with 21 bases lying between them. CDR3 protein: CASSLDLRQILSPIYF. DNA for the CDR3: TGTGCCAGCAGCTTAGACCTTCGCCAGATTCTTAGTCCCATATATTTT.

The rearrangement links TRBV7-2 to TRBJ1-5; D remains ambiguous. Trimming pared 5 bases from V and 11 bases from J, leaving 16 bases between. The CDR3 is made up of 13 amino acids. The V gene's germline CDR1 is SGHTA and CDR2 FQGNSA. The CDR3 sequence is CASSTTRPWAQHF. The CDR3 coding sequence is TGTGCCAGCAGCACCACCCGCCCCTGGGCCCAGCATTTT. Complete variable domain (other parts from reference TRBV7-2 and TRBJ1-5): GAGVSQSPSNKVTEKGKDVELRCDPISGHTALYWYRQSLGQGLEFLIYFQGNSAPDKSGLPSDRFSAERTGGSVSTLTIQRTQQEDSAVYLCASSTTRPWAQHFGDGTRLSIL.

The chain is built from TRBV18 and TRBJ1-2; D gene ambiguous. Trimming took 4 bases from V and 3 from J, leaving 9 bases between them. Germline CDR1 KGHSH, CDR2 LQKENI. This CDR3 has 13 amino acids. The CDR3 here is CASSHDTHYGYTF. The CDR3 DNA reads as TGTGCCAGCTCACATGACACCCACTATGGCTACACCTTC.

The chain uses TRBV2 and TRBJ1-1; D unclear. This CDR3 is 15 amino acids long. The germline V gene encodes CDR1 SNHLY and CDR2 FYNNEI. With 7 bases removed from V and 3 bases from J, the gap between germline ends came to 18 bases. The CDR3 nucleotides are TGTGCCAGCACTCCGACTCACCTCGGGGACACTGAAGCTTTCTTT. As protein: CASTPTHLGDTEAFF.

The V gene is TRBV28, the J gene TRBJ2-2; 14 positions agree with TRBD2. Germline V lookup: CDR1 MDHEN, CDR2 SYDVKM. This CDR3 is built from 18 residues. Germline trimming cut 2 bases from V and 4 bases from J; bases unmatched to any gene: 6. For the CDR3, the DNA is TGTGCCAGCAGTTTACCTTCCGGGACTAGCGGGAGCACCGGGGAGCTGTTTTTT. Its protein product is CASSLPSGTSGSTGELFF.

This clone has a single count. The rearrangement joins TRBV5-1 to TRBJ2-1; 13 positions agree with TRBD2. There are 16 residues in the CDR3. CDR1 is SGHRS, CDR2 YFSETQ, per germline. J gave up 4 bases and V 4 bases, and 5 bases lay outside the gene matches. The CDR3 reads CASSPGLAGTYNEQFF. CDR3 bases: TGCGCCAGCAGCCCGGGACTAGCGGGAACATACAATGAGCAGTTCTTC.

This clone came up a few times. The V and J genes are TRBV27 and TRBJ2-7, with TRBD2 matching 7 bases. The CDR3 extends over 14 amino acids. Unmatched junction bases numbered 13, after V lost 5 bases and J lost 9 bases. Germline CDR1 reads MNHEY; CDR2 reads SMNVEV (reference sequence). The DNA for the CDR3 is TGTGCCAGCAGTCCGCAGCCGACGGGGAGGGGGCAGTACTTC. Translated: CASSPQPTGRGQYF.

The chain is built from TRBV7-2 and TRBJ1-2; D gene uncertain. V dropped 6 bases and J dropped 5 bases, with 13 bases sitting between them. Germline CDR1 SGHTA, CDR2 FQGNSA. The length of the CDR3 is 13 residues. CDR3 loop: CASRQSLAYGYTF. The CDR3 region has the DNA TGTGCCAGCAGGCAGAGTTTGGCGTATGGCTACACCTTC.

The chain joins TRBV4-3 to TRBJ1-2; D gene uncertain. The germline CDR1 and CDR2 sequences are LGHNA and YSLEER. V gave up 1 base and J gave up 8 bases, with 11 bases separating them. The CDR3 covers 13 residues. This chain's CDR3 is CASSQALRGGYTF. The CDR3 bases are TGCGCCAGCAGCCAAGCTTTGCGGGGAGGCTACACCTTC.

The V call is TRBV7-2, the J call TRBJ2-3; 10 bases align to TRBD2. Trimming cost V 3 bases and J 5 bases; bases outside gene matches: 8. Germline CDR1 is SGHTA and CDR2 is FQGNSA. The CDR3 is 16 amino acids. The CDR3 spells CASSFSSGRLGDTQYF. The CDR3 DNA is TGTGCCAGCAGCTTCTCTAGCGGGAGACTCGGAGATACGCAGTATTTT.

The rearrangement uses TRBV18 and TRBJ1-4; 7 bases match TRBD1. The CDR3 has 14 amino acids. Germline CDR1 and CDR2: KGHSH and LQKENI. Trimming removed 2 bases from V and 7 bases from J; junction bases left unmatched: 4. DNA for the CDR3: TGTGCCAGCTCACCAGTGACAGGGAGTGAAAAACTGTTTTTT. This encodes CASSPVTGSEKLFF.

The chain recombines TRBV7-9 with TRBJ2-1; a possible D gene is TRBD2 (5 bases). The CDR3 length is 12 residues. Germline-derived CDR1 and CDR2 are SEHNR and FQNEAQ (reference sequence). V was trimmed by 1 base and J by 8 bases, leaving 6 bases between them. The CDR3 region is CASSLGGDEQFF. The CDR3 region has the DNA TGTGCCAGCAGCTTAGGGGGAGATGAGCAGTTCTTC.